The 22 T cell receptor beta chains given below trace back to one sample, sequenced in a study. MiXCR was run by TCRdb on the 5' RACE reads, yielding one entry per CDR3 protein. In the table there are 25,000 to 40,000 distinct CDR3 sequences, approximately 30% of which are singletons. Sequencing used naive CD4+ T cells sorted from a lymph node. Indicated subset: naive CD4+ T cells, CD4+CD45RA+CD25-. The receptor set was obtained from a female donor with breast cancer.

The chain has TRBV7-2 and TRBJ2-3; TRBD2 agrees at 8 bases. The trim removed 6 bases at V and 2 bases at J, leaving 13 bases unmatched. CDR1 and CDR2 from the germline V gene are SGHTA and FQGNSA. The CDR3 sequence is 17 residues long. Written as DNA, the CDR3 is TGTGCCAGCAGTTCGAGCGGGGGACTTCCCCTCACAGATACGCAGTATTTT. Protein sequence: CASSSSGGLPLTDTQYF.

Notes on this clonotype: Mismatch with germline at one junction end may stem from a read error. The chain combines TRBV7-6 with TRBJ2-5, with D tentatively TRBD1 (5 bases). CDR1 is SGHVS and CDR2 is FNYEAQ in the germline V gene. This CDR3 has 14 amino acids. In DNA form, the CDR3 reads TGTGCCTGCAGCACCTCGACAGCACAAGAGACCCAGTACTTC. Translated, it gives CACSTSTAQETQYF. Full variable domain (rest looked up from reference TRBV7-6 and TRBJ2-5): GAGVSQSPRYKVTKRGQDVALRCDPISGHVSLYWYRQALGQGPEFLTYFNYEAQQDKSGLPNDRFSAERPEGSISTLTIQRTEQRDSAMYRCACSTSTAQETQYFGPGTRLLVL.

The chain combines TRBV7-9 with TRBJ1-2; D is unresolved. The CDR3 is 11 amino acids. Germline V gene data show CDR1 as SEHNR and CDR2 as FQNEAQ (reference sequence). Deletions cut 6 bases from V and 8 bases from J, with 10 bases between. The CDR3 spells CASRLTRGYTF. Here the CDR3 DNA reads TGTGCCAGCAGACTAACTCGGGGCTACACCTTC. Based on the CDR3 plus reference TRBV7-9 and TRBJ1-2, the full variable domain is DTGVSQNPRHKITKRGQNVTFRCDPISEHNRLYWYRQTLGQGPEFLTYFQNEAQLEKSRLLSDRFSAERPKGSFSTLEIQRTEQGDSAMYLCASRLTRGYTFGSGTRLTVV.

CDR3 sequence reads: CASSQLMEKLFF. The CDR3 DNA reads TGTGCCAGCAGCCAACTGATGGAAAAACTGTTTTTT. The rearrangement uses TRBV3-1 and TRBJ1-4, with unresolved D. Germline-derived CDR1 and CDR2 are LGHDT and YNNKEL (reference sequence). The CDR3 extends over 12 amino acids. V dropped 2 bases and J dropped 8 bases, with 6 bases sitting between them.

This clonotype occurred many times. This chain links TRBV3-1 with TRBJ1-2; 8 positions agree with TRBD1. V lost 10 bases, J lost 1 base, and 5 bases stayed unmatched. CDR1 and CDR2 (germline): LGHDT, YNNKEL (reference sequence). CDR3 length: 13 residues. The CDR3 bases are TGTGCCACTCGGGACAGGAGTAACTATGGCTACACCTTC. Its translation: CATRDRSNYGYTF. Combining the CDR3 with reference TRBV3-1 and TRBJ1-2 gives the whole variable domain DTAVSQTPKYLVTQMGNDKSIKCEQNLGHDTMYWYKQDSKKFLKIMFSYNNKELIINETVPNRFSPKSPDKAHLNLHINSLELGDSAVYFCATRDRSNYGYTFGSGTRLTVV.

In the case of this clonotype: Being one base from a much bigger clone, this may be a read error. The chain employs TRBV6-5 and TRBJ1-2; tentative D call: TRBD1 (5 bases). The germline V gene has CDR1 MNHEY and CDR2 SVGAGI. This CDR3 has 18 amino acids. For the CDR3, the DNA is TGTGCCAGCAGTTGCTCCTGGAGAGGGGTCCCAACTAAATATGGCTACACCTTC. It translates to CASSCSWRGVPTKYGYTF.

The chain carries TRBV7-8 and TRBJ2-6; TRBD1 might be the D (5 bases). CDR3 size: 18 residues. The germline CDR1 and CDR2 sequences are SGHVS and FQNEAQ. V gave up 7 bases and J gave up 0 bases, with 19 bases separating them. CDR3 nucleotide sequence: TGTGCCAGCACCCTAGGCGTCAGGGTCATCTCTGGGGCCAACGTCCTGACTTTC. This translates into CASTLGVRVISGANVLTF.

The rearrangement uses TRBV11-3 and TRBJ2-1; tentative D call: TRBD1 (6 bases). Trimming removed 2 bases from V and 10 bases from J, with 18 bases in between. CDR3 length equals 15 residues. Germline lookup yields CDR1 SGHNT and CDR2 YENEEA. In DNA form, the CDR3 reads TGTGCCAGCAGCTTACAGACTGGGGGCCTCGGGGAGCAGTTCTTC. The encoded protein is CASSLQTGGLGEQFF. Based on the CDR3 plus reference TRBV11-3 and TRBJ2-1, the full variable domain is EAGVVQSPRYKIIEKKQPVAFWCNPISGHNTLYWYLQNLGQGPELLIRYENEEAVDDSQLPKDRFSAERLKGVDSTLKIQPAELGDSAVYLCASSLQTGGLGEQFFGPGTRLTVL.

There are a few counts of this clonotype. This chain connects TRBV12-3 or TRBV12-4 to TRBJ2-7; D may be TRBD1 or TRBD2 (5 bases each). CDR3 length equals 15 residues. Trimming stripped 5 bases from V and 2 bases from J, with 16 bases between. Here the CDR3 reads CASSGSGRGAYEQYF. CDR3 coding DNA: TGTGCCAGCAGTGGCTCCGGACGGGGCGCCTACGAGCAGTACTTC.

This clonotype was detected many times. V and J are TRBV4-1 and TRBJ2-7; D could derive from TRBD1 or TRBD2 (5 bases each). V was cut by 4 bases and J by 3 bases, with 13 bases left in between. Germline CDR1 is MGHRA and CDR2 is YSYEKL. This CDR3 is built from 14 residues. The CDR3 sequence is CASSLAGTNYEQYF. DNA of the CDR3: TGCGCCAGCAGCCTGGCAGGGACCAACTACGAGCAGTACTTC.

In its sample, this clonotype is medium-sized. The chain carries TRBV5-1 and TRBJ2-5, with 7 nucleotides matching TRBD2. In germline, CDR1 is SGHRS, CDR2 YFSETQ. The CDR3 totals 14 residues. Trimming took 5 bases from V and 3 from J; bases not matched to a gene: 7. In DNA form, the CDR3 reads TGCGCCAGCAGGCCCGGGACTACTGAAGAGACCCAGTACTTC. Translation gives CASRPGTTEETQYF.

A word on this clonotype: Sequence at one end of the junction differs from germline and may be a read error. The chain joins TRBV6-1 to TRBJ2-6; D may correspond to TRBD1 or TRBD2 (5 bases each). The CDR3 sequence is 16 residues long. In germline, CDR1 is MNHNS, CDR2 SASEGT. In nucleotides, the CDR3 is TGTGCCAGCAGTCCCCGCGCGGGCTCTGGGGCCAACGCCCTGACTTTC. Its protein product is CASSPRAGSGANALTF.

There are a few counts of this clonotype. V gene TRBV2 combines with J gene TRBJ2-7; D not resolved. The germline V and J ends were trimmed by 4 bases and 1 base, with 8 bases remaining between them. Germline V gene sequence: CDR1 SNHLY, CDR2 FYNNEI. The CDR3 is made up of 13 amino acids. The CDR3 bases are TGTGCCAGCAGTGTGGGTCCTTCCTACGAGCAGTACTTC. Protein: CASSVGPSYEQYF.

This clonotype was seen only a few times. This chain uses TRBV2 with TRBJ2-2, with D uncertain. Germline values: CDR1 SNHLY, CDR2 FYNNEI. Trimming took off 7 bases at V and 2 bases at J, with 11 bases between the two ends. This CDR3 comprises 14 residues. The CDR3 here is CASTRAGNTGELFF. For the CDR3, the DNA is TGTGCCAGCACCCGGGCAGGAAACACCGGGGAGCTGTTTTTT.

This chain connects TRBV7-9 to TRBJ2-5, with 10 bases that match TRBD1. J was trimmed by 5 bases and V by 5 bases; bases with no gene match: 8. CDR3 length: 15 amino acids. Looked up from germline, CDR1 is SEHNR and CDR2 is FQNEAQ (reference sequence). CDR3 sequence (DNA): TGTGCCAGCAGCGTCCCCGACAGGGGGCGTGAGACCCAGTACTTC. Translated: CASSVPDRGRETQYF.

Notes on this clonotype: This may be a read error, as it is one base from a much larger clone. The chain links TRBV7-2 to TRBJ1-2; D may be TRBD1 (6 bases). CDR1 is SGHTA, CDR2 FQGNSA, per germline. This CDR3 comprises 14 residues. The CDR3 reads CASRYNRDIGGNTF. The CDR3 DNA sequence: TGTGCCAGCAGGTATAACCGGGACATAGGTGGCAACACCTTC.

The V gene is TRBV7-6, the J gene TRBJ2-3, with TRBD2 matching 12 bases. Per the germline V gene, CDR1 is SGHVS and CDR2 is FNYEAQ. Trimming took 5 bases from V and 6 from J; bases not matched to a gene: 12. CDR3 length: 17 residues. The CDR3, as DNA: TGTGCCAGCAGCCCCAGACTAGCGGGGGCCCTTATGGATACGCAGTATTTT. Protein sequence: CASSPRLAGALMDTQYF.

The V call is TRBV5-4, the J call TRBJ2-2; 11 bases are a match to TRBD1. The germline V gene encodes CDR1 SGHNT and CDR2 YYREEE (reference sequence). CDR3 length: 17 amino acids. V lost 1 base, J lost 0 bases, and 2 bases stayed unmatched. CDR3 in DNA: TGTGCCAGCAGCTTGAGGACAGGGGGCTCGAACACCGGGGAGCTGTTTTTT. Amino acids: CASSLRTGGSNTGELFF.

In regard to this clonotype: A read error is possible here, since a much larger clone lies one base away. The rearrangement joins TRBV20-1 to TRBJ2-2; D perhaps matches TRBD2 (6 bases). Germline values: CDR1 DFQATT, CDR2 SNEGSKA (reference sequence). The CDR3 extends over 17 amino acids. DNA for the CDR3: TGCAGTGCTCCGCGACTAGGACACCCGAAAAATACCGGGGGGCTGTTTTTT. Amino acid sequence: CSAPRLGHPKNTGGLFF.

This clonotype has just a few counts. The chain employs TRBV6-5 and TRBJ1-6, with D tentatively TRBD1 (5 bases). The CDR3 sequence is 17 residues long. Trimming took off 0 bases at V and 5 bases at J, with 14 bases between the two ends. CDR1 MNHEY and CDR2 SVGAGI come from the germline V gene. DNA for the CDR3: TGTGCCAGCAGTTACTCGATCCTAGGGACGGATAATTCACCCCTCCACTTT. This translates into CASSYSILGTDNSPLHF.

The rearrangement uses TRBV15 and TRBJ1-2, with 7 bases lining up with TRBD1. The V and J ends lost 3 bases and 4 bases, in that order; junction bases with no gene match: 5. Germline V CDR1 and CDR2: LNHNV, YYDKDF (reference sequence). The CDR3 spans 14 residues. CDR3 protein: CATSRIRGTYGYTF. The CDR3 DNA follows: TGTGCCACCAGCAGGATCAGGGGGACCTATGGCTACACCTTC.

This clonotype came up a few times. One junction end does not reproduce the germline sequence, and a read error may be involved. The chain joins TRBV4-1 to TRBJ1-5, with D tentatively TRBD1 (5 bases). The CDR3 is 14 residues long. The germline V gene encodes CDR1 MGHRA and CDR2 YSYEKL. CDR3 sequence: CTSSQVGVFQPQHF. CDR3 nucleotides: TGCACCAGCAGCCAAGTGGGGGTGTTTCAGCCCCAGCATTTT.